This TCR beta chain was recovered during a study of T cell responses to AZD1222 COVID-19 vaccine (dated by TCRdb to the early 2020s). Notes on the research overall: A total of over 230 trial participants underwent TCR sequencing, of whom approximately 210 received two doses of AZD1222 and some 25 received two doses of the MenACWY control vaccine. Enrollment into the trials was organized by age into subgroups of 18-55, 56-69 and 70-plus years, and those subgroups contained roughly 150, 30 and 60 TCR-sequenced participants, respectively.

Comment on this clone: Its antigen remains undetermined. No much larger clone is present one base from it, and per-base qualities are unavailable.

The research as a whole found: Most participants were white British and females outnumbered males, and the authors suggested that clonal diversity may have been underestimated. Reportedly, close to half of the unique spike-specific TCRs recognized epitopes lying outside the regions that are mutated in the B.1.351 and B.1.1.7 variants. Spike-specific TCR breadth and depth rose significantly after two AZD1222 doses compared with day 0 and with MenACWY recipients. Because no day 14 peak-response samples were available, the repertoires could be characterized only after the peak T cell response. Only five or six AZD1222 recipients were SARS-CoV-2 seropositive at baseline, limiting conclusions about previously exposed vaccinees. The whole spike protein was spanned by vaccine-associated CD4 TCRs, and dominant responses were seen in regions 160-218 and 743-854. In the small 56-69-year group, the increase in depth fell short of significance, most likely because of low power.

The CDR3 regions of human TCRbeta chains were subjected to immunosequencing. The study's processing was this. Repertoire TCRs were checked for matches against a reference library of SARS-CoV-2-specific TCRs that had been generated using the MIRA antigen-specificity platform. Breadth meant the fraction of unique TCRs that were SARS-CoV-2-associated, whereas depth meant the fraction of total T cells that were SARS-CoV-2-associated. Using the MIRA data, each spike-specific TCR was assigned both to the spike region to which the TCR was reactive and to a CD4 or CD8 class. Log10-transformed breadth and depth values were compared by one-way ANOVA with Sidak's multiple comparisons tests. TCRdb provides this immuneACCESS table in a form limited to in-frame rearrangements. Some clones are lacking; in checked studies, under half of them reflect an unresolved V gene, and why the rest are absent is not known. V and J calls plus clone size are reproduced from that table; the DNA served to infer D and trimming. This sample gives more than 100,000 clones in total; 92% of them show up just once. The leading ten clones occupy over 7.5% of the sample.

The time point label on this specimen signifies: about 28 days (+/-7) after the second vaccine dose. AZD1222 recipients with second doses at about 4 weeks or about 12 weeks were pooled, because spike-specific TCR depth and breadth did not differ between schedules. Samples from vaccinated people were obtained from the UK trials COV001 and COV002, which included a single-blind randomized controlled phase 2/3 trial of AZD1222 (ChAdOx1 nCoV-19) in healthy adults. For TCRbeta chain sequencing, PBMC samples from trial participants were taken at day 0 and at day 28 after the second dose. CDR1 and CDR2 were assigned from the germline V gene as MNHEY and SVGAGI. Trimmed from V: 11 bases; trimmed from J: 8 bases; junction bases lacking a gene match: 11. The cysteine opens and the phenylalanine closes a CDR3 of 13 amino acids. Left in the record is the CDR3 DNA by itself, 39 bases read in frame from the first base.

The input for sequencing was peripheral blood, taken 28 days after the second AZD1222 dose. The chain is made from TRBV6-5 and TRBJ1-3; 8 bases in the junction line up with TRBD1. This sequence was found in an adult who received the AZD1222 COVID-19 vaccine. Read as DNA, the sequence is TGTGCCGTGCGACGGGGGACAGGAGACACCATATATTTT. It encodes CAVRRGTGDTIYF.